This TCR beta chain was sequenced in a study of Graves' ophthalmopathy and Graves' hyperthyroidism. This clonotype was seen ten or more times. RNA transcripts were the source from which TCR beta CDR3 regions were amplified. HTBI primers primed a first-round RT-PCR, and a second-round multiplex PCR followed. A single record per CDR3 protein comes from TCRdb applying MiXCR to the multiplex PCR reads. This sample yields some 750,000 distinct CDR3 sequences, of which approximately 40% are seen a single time; less than 55% belongs to the top ten. Looked up from germline, CDR1 is SGHTA and CDR2 is FQGNSA. V lost 4 bases and J lost 7, with 14 bases in between. This CDR3 is built from 15 residues.

This TCR was recovered from an adult man with Graves' ophthalmopathy. The chain uses TRBV7-2 and TRBJ1-6, with D uncertain. Sequenced material: peripheral blood. The CDR3 loop is CASSSPDTGNSPLHF. CDR3 nucleotide sequence: TGTGCCAGCAGCTCGCCAGATACGGGGAATTCACCCCTCCACTTT.